These 10 T cell receptor beta chains share one sample of origin, sequenced in a study of OX40 agonist ivuxolimab in advanced cancers. The data were produced by immunoSEQ multiplex PCR, yet TCRdb's version contains in-frame clones alone and is incomplete. The sample lists tens of thousands of clones, 85% seen once, with 0.53% in the top ten. The starting material was CD4+ or CD8+ T cells sorted from blood, obtained in a trial of the OX40 agonist ivuxolimab. Receptors originate from an adult with an advanced solid tumor such as melanoma, head and neck, liver or kidney cancer.

The chain is built from TRBV10-2 and TRBJ1-5; D is unresolved. The V gene's germline CDR1 is WSHSY and CDR2 SAAADI. Trimming took 5 bases from V and 6 from J, leaving 11 bases between them. The CDR3 loop spans 13 amino acids. The CDR3 nucleotides read TGCGCCAGCAGTAGTAATTCCGGTCAGCCCCAGCATTTT. It specifies CASSSNSGQPQHF.

The V gene is TRBV5-1, the J gene TRBJ2-5; D not certain. The CDR3 has 16 residues. The V end was cut by 0 bases, the J end by 3 bases, with 15 bases between. Germline V gene lookup returns CDR1 SGHRS and CDR2 YFSETQ. CDR3 in DNA: TGCGCCAGCAGCTTGGGTGCCAGGTTGACCGAAGAGACCCAGTACTTC. This encodes CASSLGARLTEETQYF.

Only a few counts were recorded for this clone. V usage is TRBV19 and J usage is TRBJ2-1; D remains unclear. The CDR3 runs 12 residues. V was shortened by 9 bases and J by 8 bases, with 14 bases between the two germline ends. Germline V CDR1 and CDR2: LNHDA, SQIVND (reference sequence). CDR3 in amino acids: CASSSAMDEQFF. CDR3 DNA: TGTGCCAGCAGCTCGGCTATGGATGAGCAGTTCTTC.

The chain carries TRBV30 and TRBJ1-2, with 9 bases identical to TRBD1. Trimming took 0 bases from V and 3 from J; bases not matched to a gene: 2. The CDR3 is 14 amino acids. In germline, CDR1 is GTSNPN, CDR2 SVGIG (reference sequence). Written as DNA, the CDR3 is TGTGCCTGGAGTGTACAGGGGGCCGACTATGGCTACACCTTC. Translating it yields CAWSVQGADYGYTF.

The chain joins TRBV14 to TRBJ2-3, with D unresolved. V shed 0 bases and J shed 0 bases, with 7 bases lying between them. The CDR3 contains 15 residues. Germline V gene sequence: CDR1 SGHDN, CDR2 FVKESK. The CDR3 region is CASSQEGRSTDTQYF. For the CDR3, the DNA is TGTGCCAGCAGCCAAGAGGGCAGGAGCACAGATACGCAGTATTTT.

The chain uses TRBV5-1 and TRBJ1-2; D perhaps matches TRBD1 (5 bases). Per germline, CDR1 SGHRS and CDR2 YFSETQ. V was shortened by 5 bases and J by 6 bases, with 14 bases between the two germline ends. The CDR3 extends over 13 amino acids. The CDR3 DNA reads TGCGCCAGCAGGGTAGGCAGGGATGATGGCTACACCTTC. It is translated as CASRVGRDDGYTF.

V usage is TRBV6-4 and J usage is TRBJ1-1, with D possibly TRBD1 on 5 matching bases. The germline CDR1 and CDR2 sequences are MRHNA and SNTAGT. V was clipped by 6 bases and J by 6 bases, with 17 bases between them. The CDR3 sequence is 14 residues long. DNA of the CDR3: TGTGCCAGCAGAGCCGTGGGGGGGGTACCTGAAGCTTTCTTT. Translated, it gives CASRAVGGVPEAFF.

This rearrangement joins TRBV7-8 to TRBJ2-7; perhaps TRBD1 as D (6 bases). V was cut by 6 bases and J by 10 bases, with 13 bases left in between. The CDR3 runs to 11 residues. The V gene's germline CDR1 is SGHVS and CDR2 FQNEAQ. CDR3 DNA sequence: TGTGCCAGCAGGCAAGCAGGGGACCAGTACTTC. Its translation is CASRQAGDQYF.

This clone occurred once. The gene calls are TRBV2 and TRBJ1-3; D is perhaps TRBD1 (5 bases). This CDR3 region has 14 residues. In germline, CDR1 is SNHLY, CDR2 FYNNEI. Trimming removed 5 bases at V and 1 base at J, with 9 bases between. CDR3 nucleotide sequence: TGTGCCAGCAGTCTCGGACAATCTGGAAACACCATATATTTT. Its protein is CASSLGQSGNTIYF.

This clone was counted once. The J gene is TRBJ1-6, the V gene TRBV28; a weak D match, TRBD1 (6 bases). The ends were cut back, 6 bases at V and 8 bases at J, with 14 bases in the middle. This CDR3 contains 14 residues. Germline lookup yields CDR1 MDHEN and CDR2 SYDVKM. As DNA, the CDR3 is TGTGCCAGCAGGCCGGGACAAATGTATTCACCCCTCCACTTT. It translates to CASRPGQMYSPLHF.